This T cell receptor (beta chain) was documented in a study of spatial heterogeneity in lung cancer. Time point given: sample taken at primary tumor resection. Some 72 TRACERx patients with early, untreated non-small cell lung cancer donated samples. TCRdb used MiXCR to reprocess the 5' RACE reads, holding one entry per CDR3 protein. The data contain about 23,000 distinct CDR3 sequences, approximately 4.8% of them singletons. CDR1 is LNHDA and CDR2 is SQIVND in the germline V gene (reference sequence). Trimming removed 5 bases at V and 3 bases at J, with 10 bases between. The CDR3 covers 13 residues. This receptor was obtained from a male donor with early-stage non-small cell lung cancer. Source: PBMCs, taken at surgery. The V and J genes are TRBV19 and TRBJ1-2, with D perhaps matching TRBD1 (6 bases). DNA of the CDR3: TGTGCCAGTAGTGCGGGGGGCTACTATGGCTACACCTTC. Its translation is CASSAGGYYGYTF. The full variable domain, its missing parts supplied by reference TRBV19 and TRBJ1-2, is DGGITQSPKYLFRKEGQNVTLSCEQNLNHDAMYWYRQDPGQGLRLIYYSQIVNDFQKGDIAEGYSVSREKKESFPLTVTSAQKNPTAFYLCASSAGGYYGYTFGSGTRLTVV.